The 24 T cell receptor beta chains presented below share a single source sample, sequenced in a study of blood T cell repertoires in COVID-19. Profiled with immunoSEQ multiplex PCR; TCRdb holds only in-frame clones, not every one. Among 200,000 to 300,000 clones listed, 80% to 90% were seen once. The sample consisted of PBMCs or T cells enriched from blood (not recorded which). These receptors came from a woman in her twenties or thirties who had recovered from COVID-19.

The chain is built from TRBV11-1 and TRBJ2-2, with 7 bases that match TRBD1. The V segment lost 4 bases and the J segment 4 bases; nucleotides outside the gene matches: 3. CDR3 length equals 14 residues. Germline V CDR1 and CDR2: SGHAT, FQDESV (reference sequence). In nucleotides, the CDR3 is TGTGCCAGCAGCTCAACAGGGGTCACCGGGGAGCTGTTTTTT. It codes for CASSSTGVTGELFF.

The chain is built from TRBV28 and TRBJ1-4; D is possibly TRBD1 (6 bases). V lost 7 bases to trimming and J lost 8 bases, with 8 bases between them. This CDR3 spans 11 amino acids. Germline V gene sequence: CDR1 MDHEN, CDR2 SYDVKM. CDR3 sequence: CASIQGEKLFF. CDR3 nucleotide sequence: TGTGCCAGCATCCAGGGGGAAAAACTGTTTTTT.

The chain is built from TRBV12-3 or TRBV12-4 and TRBJ2-5; no clear D gene. The CDR3 has 13 residues. Deletions cut 3 bases from V and 5 bases from J, with 10 bases between. Here the CDR3 reads CASSLTGGETQYF. In DNA, the CDR3 is TGTGCCAGCAGTTTGACGGGTGGGGAGACCCAGTACTTC.

The chain carries TRBV5-1 and TRBJ1-4; D is ambiguous. The CDR3 extends over 17 amino acids. Germline loops: CDR1 SGHRS, CDR2 YFSETQ. Trimming removed 6 bases at V and 0 bases at J, with 18 bases between. Here the CDR3 reads CASTPGRGPATNEKLFF. CDR3 in DNA: TGCGCCAGCACCCCGGGGAGAGGCCCCGCAACTAATGAAAAACTGTTTTTT.

The chain links TRBV28 to TRBJ1-2; D not resolved. CDR1 is MDHEN, CDR2 SYDVKM, per germline. The CDR3 is made up of 14 amino acids. V was trimmed by 7 bases and J by 4 bases, leaving 16 bases between them. CDR3 in amino acids: CASTNDGRSYGYTF. The CDR3 coding sequence is TGTGCCAGCACCAACGATGGCAGGTCCTATGGCTACACCTTC.

This clone has a single count. The J gene is TRBJ1-5, the V gene TRBV4-3, with 7 bases aligning to TRBD1. CDR3 size: 15 residues. Germline assignment: CDR1 LGHNA and CDR2 YSLEER. The junction had 4 bases not matched to a gene; V was cut back by 3 bases and J by 2 bases. In DNA form, the CDR3 reads TGCGCCAGCAGCCATCGGACAGGACGCAATCAGCCCCAGCATTTT. Protein: CASSHRTGRNQPQHF.

V is TRBV11-2 and J is TRBJ1-2; D ambiguous. Germline CDR1 SGHAT, CDR2 FQNNGV. V lost 2 bases and J lost 3, with 16 bases in between. The CDR3 loop spans 16 amino acids. Here the CDR3 DNA reads TGTGCCAGCAGCTTAACGGGAGATATTCGATACTATGGCTACACCTTC. Translated: CASSLTGDIRYYGYTF.

V gene TRBV7-6 combines with J gene TRBJ1-1; 7 bases map to TRBD1. J gave up 4 bases and V 4 bases, and 9 bases lay outside the gene matches. Germline V gene lookup returns CDR1 SGHVS and CDR2 FNYEAQ. This CDR3 spans 15 amino acids. The CDR3 region is CASSSSTGRVTEAFF. The CDR3 nucleotides read TGTGCCAGCAGCTCCTCGACAGGGCGAGTCACTGAAGCTTTCTTT.

The chain has TRBV28 and TRBJ1-2, with TRBD1 matching 12 bases. Per the germline V gene, CDR1 is MDHEN and CDR2 is SYDVKM. CDR3 size: 13 residues. CDR3 in DNA: TGTGCTTTGGGACAGGGGGCCAACTATGGCTACACCTTC. This sequence encodes CALGQGANYGYTF.

J is TRBJ2-1 and V is TRBV19, with TRBD1 matching over 8 bases. Germline values: CDR1 LNHDA, CDR2 SQIVND (reference sequence). The V segment lost 9 bases and the J segment 4 bases; nucleotides outside the gene matches: 11. The CDR3 extends over 15 amino acids. The CDR3 DNA reads as TGTGCCAGCCGGGTGGGGACAGGACCTTACAATGAGCAGTTCTTC. Encoded protein: CASRVGTGPYNEQFF.

The CDR3 DNA reads as TGTGCCAGCAGCTTGACAGGGGGCAATCAGCCCCAGCATTTT. Amino acid sequence: CASSLTGGNQPQHF. The chain couples TRBV11-2 to TRBJ1-5; 8 positions match TRBD1. The CDR3 totals 14 residues. The trim removed 3 bases at V and 2 bases at J, leaving 0 bases unmatched. Germline assignment: CDR1 SGHAT and CDR2 FQNNGV.

V and J are TRBV28 and TRBJ1-1, with D possibly TRBD1 on 6 matching bases. Trimming took 11 bases from V and 7 from J, leaving 20 bases between them. CDR3 length: 13 amino acids. The germline gives CDR1 MDHEN, CDR2 SYDVKM. The CDR3 DNA reads TGTGCCTCTGGGGGCAGGGCGAGGGGTGAAGCTTTCTTT. It translates to CASGGRARGEAFF.

The chain employs TRBV6-2 or TRBV6-3 and TRBJ1-1, with D unclear. V lost 4 bases to trimming and J lost 8 bases, with 17 bases between them. CDR3 length: 14 amino acids. Germline loops: CDR1 MNHEY, CDR2 SVGEGT. The CDR3 loop reads CASSSTRGLGEAFF. CDR3 sequence (DNA): TGTGCCAGCAGTTCTACCCGGGGTTTGGGGGAAGCTTTCTTT.

This chain links TRBV19 with TRBJ1-1; D unclear. The CDR3 loop spans 15 amino acids. V lost 5 bases and J 4 bases, leaving 17 bases between the germline ends. Germline V gene lookup returns CDR1 LNHDA and CDR2 SQIVND (reference sequence). For the CDR3, the DNA is TGTGCCAGTAGTTTCAGGTCGTGGGCTTCCACTGAAGCTTTCTTT. The encoded protein is CASSFRSWASTEAFF.

The rearrangement uses TRBV29-1 and TRBJ2-3; D perhaps matches TRBD2 (5 bases). The V gene's germline CDR1 is SQVTM and CDR2 ANQGSEA. The CDR3 is made up of 13 amino acids. The CDR3 sequence: CSGWTGGTDTQYF. The CDR3 DNA is TGCAGTGGATGGACTGGAGGCACAGATACGCAGTATTTT.

The J gene is TRBJ2-2, the V gene TRBV29-1; 10 positions agree with TRBD1. Per germline, CDR1 SQVTM and CDR2 ANQGSEA. V shed 7 bases and J 3 bases; nucleotides not matched to a gene: 8. This CDR3 has 15 amino acids. The chain's CDR3 is CSAKTGGVDTGELFF. For the CDR3, the DNA is TGCAGCGCAAAGACAGGGGGCGTCGACACCGGGGAGCTGTTTTTT.

The chain couples TRBV20-1 to TRBJ1-5; possibly TRBD1 for D (5 bases). V lost 3 bases and J 2 bases, leaving 8 bases between the germline ends. Germline assignment: CDR1 DFQATT and CDR2 SNEGSKA (reference sequence). This CDR3 contains 13 residues. CDR3 amino acids: CSASRGGNQPQHF. The CDR3, as DNA: TGCAGTGCTAGTCGGGGGGGCAATCAGCCCCAGCATTTT.

The CDR3 here is CASSFGQYQPQHF. In DNA, the CDR3 is TGTGCCAGCAGCTTCGGACAGTATCAGCCCCAGCATTTT. V is TRBV5-8 and J is TRBJ1-5, with D possibly TRBD1 on 6 matching bases. With 2 bases removed from V and 5 bases from J, the gap between germline ends came to 8 bases. The V gene's germline CDR1 is SGHTS and CDR2 YDEGEE. The CDR3 is 13 amino acids.

The rearrangement uses TRBV10-3 and TRBJ2-1, with 10 positions matching TRBD2. There are 15 residues in the CDR3. The germline gives CDR1 ENHRY, CDR2 SYGVKD. After removal of 7 bases from V and 7 bases from J, the junction contained 10 bases not matched to a gene. CDR3 sequence: CAIMWGLAGVNEQFF. CDR3 in DNA: TGTGCCATCATGTGGGGGCTAGCGGGAGTAAATGAGCAGTTCTTC.

The chain employs TRBV14 and TRBJ2-7, with 7 bases identical to TRBD1. Germline V lookup: CDR1 SGHDN, CDR2 FVKESK. The V gene end was trimmed by 3 bases and the J gene end by 1 base; junction bases not matched to a gene: 12. This CDR3 contains 17 residues. The CDR3 DNA reads as TGTGCCAGCAGCCACGCTTCTTCCGGGACAGAATCCTACGAGCAGTACTTC. Residues: CASSHASSGTESYEQYF.

V usage is TRBV28 and J usage is TRBJ1-4, with D uncertain. This CDR3 contains 15 residues. The germline V and J ends were trimmed by 0 bases and 5 bases, with 10 bases remaining between them. The germline gives CDR1 MDHEN, CDR2 SYDVKM. The CDR3 region is CASSLWGRGNEKLFF. DNA for the CDR3: TGTGCCAGCAGTTTATGGGGCAGAGGGAATGAAAAACTGTTTTTT. Together with reference TRBV28 and TRBJ1-4, the CDR3 gives the full variable domain: DVKVTQSSRYLVKRTGEKVFLECVQDMDHENMFWYRQDPGLGLRLIYFSYDVKMKEKGDIPEGYSVSREKKERFSLILESASTNQTSMYLCASSLWGRGNEKLFFGSGTQLSVL.

This clone has a single count. This chain connects TRBV12-3 or TRBV12-4 to TRBJ1-4; 7 bases fit TRBD1. CDR3 length: 12 residues. The ends lost 8 bases at V and 10 bases at J; junction bases unmatched: 7. The CDR3 reads CASGAGGGKLFF. As DNA, the CDR3 is TGTGCCAGCGGGGCAGGGGGTGGAAAACTGTTTTTT.

This rearrangement joins TRBV30 to TRBJ1-1, with 7 bases lining up with TRBD1. This CDR3 spans 12 amino acids. Looked up from germline, CDR1 is GTSNPN and CDR2 is SVGIG (reference sequence). V shed 3 bases, J shed 6 bases, and the junction held 4 bases outside the gene matches. The CDR3, as DNA: TGTGCCTGGAGCCAAACAGGGGCTGAAGCTTTCTTT. As protein: CAWSQTGAEAFF.

This chain connects TRBV4-2 to TRBJ2-7; 8 nucleotides match TRBD2. V was pared by 3 bases and J by 1 base, with 5 bases of the junction left unmatched. In germline, CDR1 is LGHNA, CDR2 YNFKEQ. The length of the CDR3 is 15 residues. The DNA for the CDR3 is TGTGCCAGCAGCCACAGCGGGAGCGGGTCCTACGAGCAGTACTTC. This sequence encodes CASSHSGSGSYEQYF.